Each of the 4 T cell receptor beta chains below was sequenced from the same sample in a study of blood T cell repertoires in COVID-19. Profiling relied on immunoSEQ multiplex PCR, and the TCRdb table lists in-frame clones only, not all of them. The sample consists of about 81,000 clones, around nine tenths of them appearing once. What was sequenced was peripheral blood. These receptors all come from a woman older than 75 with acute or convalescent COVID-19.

Here the CDR3 reads CASSKTSGSSYEQYF. The CDR3 DNA is TGTGCCAGCAGCAAGACTAGCGGGAGCTCCTACGAGCAGTACTTC. The chain has TRBV5-4 and TRBJ2-7; 12 nucleotides match TRBD2. The CDR3 extends over 15 amino acids. The J segment lost 0 bases and the V segment lost 4 bases, leaving 2 bases of the junction unmatched. Germline loops: CDR1 SGHNT, CDR2 YYREEE (reference sequence).

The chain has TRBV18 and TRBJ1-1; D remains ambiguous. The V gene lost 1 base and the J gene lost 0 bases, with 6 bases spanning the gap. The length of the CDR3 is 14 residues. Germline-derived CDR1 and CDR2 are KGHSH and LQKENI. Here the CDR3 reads CASSPRRVNTEAFF. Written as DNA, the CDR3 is TGTGCCAGCTCACCACGGAGAGTGAACACTGAAGCTTTCTTT.

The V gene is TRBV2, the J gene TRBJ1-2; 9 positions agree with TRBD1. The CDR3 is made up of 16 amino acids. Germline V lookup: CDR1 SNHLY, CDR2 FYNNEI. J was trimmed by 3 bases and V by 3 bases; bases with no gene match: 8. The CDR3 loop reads CASSDSRDRVDYGYTF. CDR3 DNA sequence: TGTGCCAGCAGTGACTCCCGGGACAGGGTAGACTATGGCTACACCTTC.

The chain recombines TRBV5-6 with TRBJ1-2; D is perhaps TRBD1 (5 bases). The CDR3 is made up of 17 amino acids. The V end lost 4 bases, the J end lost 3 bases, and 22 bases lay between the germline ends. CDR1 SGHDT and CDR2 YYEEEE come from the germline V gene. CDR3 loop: CASSTRGLPGGDYGYTF. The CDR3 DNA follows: TGTGCCAGCAGCACGAGGGGACTCCCAGGAGGCGACTATGGCTACACCTTC.